The 2 T cell receptor beta chains below all came from one sample that was sequenced in a study of blood T cell repertoires in COVID-19. TCRdb's copy holds only in-frame clones and misses some; the assay was immunoSEQ multiplex PCR. The data contain over 200,000 clones, 75% to 85% of them singletons. Sequencing was performed on peripheral blood. The source is a man aged 35-49 years who had recovered from COVID-19.

V is TRBV10-3 and J is TRBJ1-3, with 8 bases fitting TRBD1. Germline V lookup: CDR1 ENHRY, CDR2 SYGVKD. CDR3 length: 15 amino acids. V shed 5 bases and J 3 bases; nucleotides not matched to a gene: 6. CDR3 coding DNA: TGTGCCATCAGTTACAGGGGGTCTGGTGGAAACACCATATATTTT. It specifies CAISYRGSGGNTIYF.

J is TRBJ2-1 and V is TRBV15; 9 bases line up with TRBD2. V was clipped by 0 bases and J by 6 bases; unmatched bases: 9. This CDR3 is 17 amino acids long. Per the germline V gene, CDR1 is LNHNV and CDR2 is YYDKDF (reference sequence). The CDR3: CATSREASGLAANEQFF. The CDR3 DNA is TGTGCCACCAGCAGAGAAGCCTCGGGACTAGCTGCCAATGAGCAGTTCTTC.